These T cell receptor beta chains were read from a single sample in a study of prognosis after radiotherapy for stage I lung cancer. Via MiXCR, TCRdb re-called the multiplex PCR reads, giving one row per CDR3 protein. The sample yields about 35,000 distinct CDR3 sequences, under 35% seen once. The specimen comprised PBMCs, sampled before or after stereotactic body radiation therapy (not recorded which). The source is a donor over 45 with non-small cell lung cancer. Each CDR3 is given with its conserved first and last residue. The D gene is left open where the match is weak. Some rows mark clone size as missing; the rest say once, few, many or name a class of expanded clone.

CDR3aa,CDR3nt,j_gene,abundance,v_gene,d_gene
CSAKGQGVEAFF,TGCAGTGCCAAGGGACAGGGGGTTGAAGCTTTCTTT,TRBJ1-1,NA,TRBV20-1,TRBD1
CSARPSGGSVFQETQCF,TGCAGTGCTAGACCCTCGGGTGGGAGTGTGTTCCAAGAGACCCAGTGCTTC,TRBJ2-5,many,TRBV20-1,NA
CASSPLLAGEETQYF,TGTGCCAGCTCGCCCCTTTTAGCGGGAGAAGAGACCCAGTACTTC,TRBJ2-5,many,TRBV2,TRBD2
CSAPTSGNGEQYF,TGCAGTGCTCCGACTAGCGGGAACGGCGAGCAGTACTTC,TRBJ2-7,many,TRBV20-1,TRBD2
CASSGTVSEAFF,TGTGCCAGCAGTGGGACAGTGTCTGAAGCTTTCTTT,TRBJ1-1,once,TRBV6-1,NA
CASSSRDRVYYEQFF,TGTGCCAGCAGCTCCCGGGACAGGGTGTATTATGAGCAGTTCTTC,TRBJ2-1,many,TRBV11-3,TRBD1
CASSYRQNSPLHF,TGTGCCAGCAGCTACCGACAGAATTCACCCCTCCACTTT,TRBJ1-6,many,TRBV7-9,NA
CALNNQGMNTEAFF,TGTGCCCTCAACAACCAAGGAATGAACACTGAAGCTTTCTTT,TRBJ1-1,many,TRBV30,NA
CASSLSGDDGYTF,TGTGCCAGCAGCTTATCAGGGGATGATGGCTACACCTTC,TRBJ1-2,many,TRBV7-9,NA
CASREGVDAYNEQFF,TGCGCCAGCAGGGAGGGAGTGGATGCCTACAATGAGCAGTTCTTC,TRBJ2-1,many,TRBV5-1,NA
CASSLGQSYTIYF,TGTGCCAGCAGTTTGGGACAGTCCTACACCATATATTTT,TRBJ1-3,many,TRBV28,TRBD1
CASSQEGADTEAFF,TGTGCCAGCAGCCAAGAGGGGGCGGACACTGAAGCTTTCTTT,TRBJ1-1,many,TRBV16,TRBD1
CATSIPSVSQETQYF,TGTGCCACCAGCATACCTTCGGTATCCCAAGAGACCCAGTACTTC,TRBJ2-5,NA,TRBV15,NA
CASSTFGTPTEAFF,TGTGCCAGTAGTACTTTCGGGACACCCACTGAAGCTTTCTTT,TRBJ1-1,many,TRBV19,NA
CASSLGLAGRYEQYF,TGTGCCAGCAGTCTCGGACTAGCGGGGAGGTACGAGCAGTACTTC,TRBJ2-7,NA,TRBV28,TRBD2
CASRSDLGQYF,TGTGCCAGCAGATCGGACCTTGGCCAGTACTTC,TRBJ2-5,many,TRBV28,NA
CASSLAGTNQPQHF,TGTGCCAGCAGTTTAGCGGGGACAAATCAGCCCCAGCATTTT,TRBJ1-5,many,TRBV12-3/TRBV12-4,NA
CASSALGGTTYLETQYF,TGTGCCAGCAGCGCCCTAGGAGGGACAACCTACCTTGAGACCCAGTACTTC,TRBJ2-5,NA,TRBV7-6,NA
CASSQWGLATGELFF,TGTGCCAGCAGCCAGTGGGGACTAGCCACCGGGGAGCTGTTTTTT,TRBJ2-2,many,TRBV7-2,TRBD2
CASSHFSGELFF,TGTGCCAGCAGCCACTTCTCCGGGGAGCTGTTTTTT,TRBJ2-2,many,TRBV7-3,NA
CASSLLQGTNEKLFF,TGTGCCAGCAGTTTGCTCCAGGGAACTAATGAAAAACTGTTTTTT,TRBJ1-4,many,TRBV28,NA
CASSFSSGVNGYTF,TGTGCCAGCAGTTTCTCGTCCGGGGTAAATGGCTACACCTTC,TRBJ1-2,NA,TRBV12-3/TRBV12-4,NA
CASSFFENTGELFF,TGTGCCAGCAGTTTTTTCGAGAACACCGGGGAGCTGTTTTTT,TRBJ2-2,many,TRBV28,NA
CASSIGGVSYEQYF,TGTGCCAGTAGTATCGGAGGGGTCAGCTACGAGCAGTACTTC,TRBJ2-7,many,TRBV19,NA
CASSIVGLAADTQYF,TGTGCCAGTAGTATAGTAGGACTAGCCGCAGATACGCAGTATTTT,TRBJ2-3,many,TRBV19,TRBD2
CASSRGGTNTGELFF,TGTGCCAGCAGCCGTGGGGGAACGAACACCGGGGAGCTGTTTTTT,TRBJ2-2,NA,TRBV5-4,NA
CASSQDESSNQPQHF,TGTGCCAGCAGCCAAGATGAGAGTAGCAATCAGCCCCAGCATTTT,TRBJ1-5,NA,TRBV4-2,NA
CASGWTGWYF,TGTGCCAGCGGATGGACAGGGTGGTACTTC,TRBJ2-7,many,TRBV6-4,TRBD1
CASSLRLAGGSVDEQFF,TGCGCCAGCAGCCTCCGACTAGCGGGGGGTAGTGTCGATGAGCAGTTCTTC,TRBJ2-1,many,TRBV4-1,TRBD2
CASSQKTGGAGGYTF,TGTGCCAGCAGCCAGAAAACAGGGGGCGCGGGTGGCTACACCTTC,TRBJ1-2,many,TRBV6-1,TRBD1
CASSQATDVFGANVLTF,TGTGCCAGCAGCCAAGCAACGGACGTCTTTGGGGCCAACGTCCTGACTTTC,TRBJ2-6,many,TRBV14,NA
CASSFADEQFF,TGTGCCAGCAGTTTTGCGGATGAGCAGTTCTTC,TRBJ2-1,few,TRBV12-3/TRBV12-4,NA
CASSRLVSGNTIYF,TGTGCCAGCAGCCGATTAGTCTCTGGAAACACCATATATTTT,TRBJ1-3,NA,TRBV7-8,NA
CASSLDSSERYEQYF,TGTGCCAGCAGCTTAGACTCTAGCGAGCGCTACGAGCAGTACTTC,TRBJ2-7,many,TRBV11-2,NA
CASSLVRRGHGDTQYF,TGTGCCAGCAGTTTAGTGAGAAGGGGGCATGGAGATACGCAGTATTTT,TRBJ2-3,many,TRBV12-3/TRBV12-4,TRBD1
CASNTRGAFSYEQYF,TGTGCCAGCAACACCCGGGGGGCTTTCTCCTACGAGCAGTACTTC,TRBJ2-7,once,TRBV6-2/TRBV6-3,NA
CASSATRVGPYEQYF,TGTGCCAGCAGCGCCACACGGGTGGGCCCCTACGAGCAGTACTTC,TRBJ2-7,medium-sized,TRBV12-3/TRBV12-4,NA
CASSQPTRGSGDTQYF,TGTGCCAGCAGCCAACCTACTAGGGGGTCGGGAGATACGCAGTATTTT,TRBJ2-3,many,TRBV3-1,NA
CATSIRIVSGPGSYEQYF,TGTGCCACCAGCATTCGAATAGTCTCCGGCCCTGGCTCCTACGAGCAGTACTTC,TRBJ2-7,many,TRBV15,NA
CTSSATGRPAGYTF,TGTACCAGTTCCGCAACCGGGAGGCCGGCGGGCTACACCTTC,TRBJ1-2,NA,TRBV6-2/TRBV6-3,NA
CSASGGKFSQYF,TGCAGTGCTAGTGGGGGGAAGTTTTCTCAGTACTTC,TRBJ2-4,many,TRBV20-1,NA
CASSRRLRENQTQHF,TGTGCCAGCAGCCGGCGCCTCCGGGAGAATCAGACCCAGCATTTT,TRBJ1-5,NA,TRBV7-2,NA
CASSSRGDTEAFF,TGTGCCAGCAGCTCCAGGGGAGACACTGAAGCTTTCTTT,TRBJ1-1,many,TRBV7-2,NA
CASSLALATLETQYF,TGCGCCAGCAGCTTGGCCCTGGCGACTCTAGAGACCCAGTACTTC,TRBJ2-5,many,TRBV5-1,NA